The next 14 T cell receptor beta chains were all read from a single sample in a study of cytomegalovirus exposure and HLA in healthy donors (dated by TCRdb to the late 2010s). The library was obtained by the immunoSEQ multiplex PCR assay. A mixture of 60 forward primers for TCR Vbeta segments and 13 reverse primers for TCR Jbeta segments was used in the multiplex PCR. TCRdb took this table from immuneACCESS and kept in-frame rearrangements with V and J called. Such tables lack part of the clones; where checked against another copy, unresolved V genes explain under half of the gap, and the rest is unexplained. The table kept for this sample lists around 140,000 clones. 2.2% of the sample is in the top ten clones. Sample: PBMCs. These receptors were obtained from a woman between 18 and 30 years old in good health and CMV-seronegative.

This chain connects TRBV28 to TRBJ1-1; TRBD1 matches at 11 bases. Trimming took 3 bases from V and 4 from J; bases not matched to a gene: 7. This CDR3 contains 16 residues. Per the germline V gene, CDR1 is MDHEN and CDR2 is SYDVKM. The CDR3 spells CASSFSYGTGGTEAFF. Written as DNA, the CDR3 is TGTGCCAGCAGTTTCTCTTATGGGACAGGGGGCACTGAAGCTTTCTTT.

The chain uses TRBV14 and TRBJ2-7; 7 bases align to TRBD1. V lost 1 base to trimming and J lost 2 bases; unmatched junction nucleotides: 2. This CDR3 is built from 14 residues. CDR1 is SGHDN, CDR2 FVKESK, per germline. The CDR3 region is CASSQVQGAYEQYV. Here the CDR3 DNA reads TGTGCCAGCAGCCAAGTCCAGGGGGCCTACGAGCAGTACGTC.

The chain combines TRBV27 with TRBJ1-6; D is ambiguous. The germline V and J ends were trimmed by 6 bases and 8 bases, with 11 bases remaining between them. Germline V lookup: CDR1 MNHEY, CDR2 SMNVEV (reference sequence). CDR3 length: 13 residues. The CDR3 DNA follows: TGTGCCAGCAGGCAGGCCTACTATTCACCCCTCCACTTT. It encodes CASRQAYYSPLHF.

V gene TRBV6-5 combines with J gene TRBJ1-2, with a weak D call TRBD1 (5 bases). The CDR3 sequence is 15 residues long. In germline, CDR1 is MNHEY, CDR2 SVGAGI. Trimming removed 7 bases at V and 0 bases at J, with 15 bases between. CDR3 sequence: CASTYNGASNYGYTF. DNA for the CDR3: TGTGCCAGCACTTATAATGGGGCATCTAACTATGGCTACACCTTC.

This rearrangement joins TRBV29-1 to TRBJ1-2; D gene uncertain. Trimming pared 1 base from V and 7 bases from J, leaving 16 bases between. Germline loops: CDR1 SQVTM, CDR2 ANQGSEA. The CDR3 covers 14 residues. The CDR3, as DNA: TGCAGCGTTGAAGGTACTTGGGCTCAGAGTGGCTACACCTTC. Protein sequence: CSVEGTWAQSGYTF.

The V call is TRBV12-5, the J call TRBJ2-5; a possible D gene is TRBD1 (6 bases). Germline assignment: CDR1 LGHNT and CDR2 FRNRAP. V was trimmed by 1 base and J by 2 bases, leaving 11 bases between them. CDR3 size: 15 residues. As DNA, the CDR3 is TGTGCTAGTGGTTTGGGTCCAGGGGAACAAGAGACCCAGTACTTC. As protein: CASGLGPGEQETQYF.

The chain combines TRBV19 with TRBJ2-7, with 10 nucleotides matching TRBD2. After removal of 11 bases from V and 0 bases from J, the junction contained 7 bases not matched to a gene. Germline V gives CDR1 LNHDA, CDR2 SQIVND (reference sequence). There are 14 residues in the CDR3. The CDR3 region has the DNA TGTGCCGCAGATAGCGGGAGGACCTCCTACGAGCAGTACTTC. Its protein product is CAADSGRTSYEQYF.

This chain links TRBV7-8 with TRBJ1-1; D gene ambiguous. This CDR3 comprises 17 residues. Trimming removed 2 bases at V and 3 bases at J, with 19 bases between. Germline V lookup: CDR1 SGHVS, CDR2 FQNEAQ. CDR3 DNA sequence: TGTGCCAGCAGCTTAAGCGGTTGGGCAGGCCCTTACACTGAAGCTTTCTTT. It encodes CASSLSGWAGPYTEAFF.

CDR3 coding DNA: TGCAGCGTGAACGGAGCCGGCAACTATGGCTACACCTTC. It codes for CSVNGAGNYGYTF. The gene calls are TRBV29-1 and TRBJ1-2; D not resolved. The germline gives CDR1 SQVTM, CDR2 ANQGSEA. The CDR3 sequence is 13 residues long. Trimming stripped 6 bases from V and 2 bases from J, with 13 bases between.

The rearrangement joins TRBV5-6 to TRBJ1-1, with D perhaps TRBD1 (5 bases). V shed 2 bases and J shed 8 bases, with 13 bases lying between them. This CDR3 region has 13 residues. CDR1 and CDR2 (germline): SGHDT, YYEEEE. The CDR3 sequence: CASSLGAREEAFF. The CDR3 nucleotides read TGTGCCAGCAGCTTAGGGGCCCGAGAGGAAGCTTTCTTT.

This chain connects TRBV11-3 to TRBJ2-7, with 8 bases matching TRBD2. V gave up 5 bases and J gave up 3 bases; unmatched junction bases: 3. There are 13 residues in the CDR3. CDR1 is SGHNT and CDR2 is YENEEA in the germline V gene. The CDR3 loop reads CASSIGTSYEQYV. CDR3 bases: TGTGCCAGCAGCATCGGGACTAGCTACGAGCAGTACGTC.

The J gene is TRBJ1-2, the V gene TRBV30, with TRBD1 as a possible D gene (6 bases). Germline V gene lookup returns CDR1 GTSNPN and CDR2 SVGIG (reference sequence). This CDR3 comprises 14 residues. Trimming stripped 4 bases from V and 4 bases from J, with 16 bases between. Here the CDR3 reads CAWIGGAPSYGYTF. As DNA, the CDR3 is TGTGCCTGGATAGGGGGGGCTCCCTCCTATGGCTACACCTTC.

The V gene is TRBV11-2, the J gene TRBJ1-5; TRBD1 is a possible D gene (5 bases). V shed 8 bases and J shed 5 bases, with 13 bases lying between them. The V gene's germline CDR1 is SGHAT and CDR2 FQNNGV. The length of the CDR3 is 13 residues. The CDR3 spells CASGIAGDQPQHF. DNA for the CDR3: TGTGCCAGCGGAATTGCGGGGGATCAGCCCCAGCATTTT. Drawing the rest from reference TRBV11-2 and TRBJ1-5, the complete variable domain is EAGVAQSPRYKIIEKRQSVAFWCNPISGHATLYWYQQILGQGPKLLIQFQNNGVVDDSQLPKDRFSAERLKGVDSTLKIQPAKLEDSAVYLCASGIAGDQPQHFGDGTRLSIL.

The chain joins TRBV7-8 to TRBJ2-3, with 10 bases that match TRBD2. Germline CDR1 and CDR2: SGHVS and FQNEAQ. There are 16 residues in the CDR3. V lost 3 bases, J lost 6 bases, and 9 bases stayed unmatched. The CDR3 loop reads CASSFISGGRSDTQYF. DNA for the CDR3: TGTGCCAGCAGCTTTATTAGCGGGGGGCGATCGGATACGCAGTATTTT. The full variable domain, in which reference TRBV7-8 and TRBJ2-3 provide the parts outside the CDR3, is GAGVSQSPRYKVAKRGQDVALRCDPISGHVSLFWYQQALGQGPEFLTYFQNEAQLDKSGLPSDRFFAERPEGSVSTLKIQRTQQEDSAVYLCASSFISGGRSDTQYFGPGTRLTVL.